Below are 26 T cell receptor beta chains sequenced from a single sample in a study of spatial heterogeneity in lung cancer. Sample time point: sample taken at primary tumor resection. Unsorted tumor, nontumor lung tissue or cryopreserved PBMC supplied the whole RNA. One entry per CDR3 protein results from TCRdb running MiXCR on the 5' RACE reads. The sample lists tens of thousands of distinct CDR3 sequences, under 8% seen once, with more than 13% in the top ten. The specimen was PBMCs, collected at surgery. These receptors were taken from a male donor with early-stage non-small cell lung cancer.

This clonotype was counted between two and nine times. V usage is TRBV5-1 and J usage is TRBJ2-7, with 9 bases matching TRBD2. The CDR3 is made up of 15 amino acids. In germline, CDR1 is SGHRS, CDR2 YFSETQ. V lost 2 bases, J lost 5 bases, and 8 bases stayed unmatched. The CDR3 nucleotides read TGCGCCAGCAGCTTAGTAGCGGGAGACGTCAACGAGCAGTACTTC. Translated, it gives CASSLVAGDVNEQYF.

This clonotype was detected many times. The V and J genes are TRBV10-3 and TRBJ1-5, with 7 bases aligning to TRBD1. The germline V gene has CDR1 ENHRY and CDR2 SYGVKD. V lost 4 bases and J lost 2; bases outside the gene matches: 2. CDR3 length: 14 residues. The CDR3 region is CAISAGTGNQPQHF. As DNA, the CDR3 is TGTGCCATCAGTGCCGGGACAGGCAATCAGCCCCAGCATTTT.

This clonotype was seen ten or more times. The chain is built from TRBV6-2 or TRBV6-3 and TRBJ1-5; TRBD1 might be the D (5 bases). V was trimmed by 0 bases and J by 5 bases, leaving 11 bases between them. The CDR3 runs to 15 residues. Germline CDR1 and CDR2: MNHEY and SVGEGT. The CDR3 region has the DNA TGTGCCAGCAGTTACTCGATGGGGGAAGATCAGCCCCAGCATTTT. Translation gives CASSYSMGEDQPQHF.

The chain is built from TRBV19 and TRBJ2-7; no clear D. Germline loops: CDR1 LNHDA, CDR2 SQIVND (reference sequence). V gave up 5 bases and J gave up 2 bases, with 7 bases separating them. The CDR3 length is 12 residues. The CDR3 is CASSPGTYEQYF. The CDR3 nucleotides read TGTGCCAGTAGTCCCGGAACCTACGAGCAGTACTTC. The full variable domain, completed using reference TRBV19 and TRBJ2-7, is DGGITQSPKYLFRKEGQNVTLSCEQNLNHDAMYWYRQDPGQGLRLIYYSQIVNDFQKGDIAEGYSVSREKKESFPLTVTSAQKNPTAFYLCASSPGTYEQYFGPGTRLTVT.

This clonotype was observed at least ten times. The rearrangement links TRBV20-1 to TRBJ2-1, with TRBD2 matching over 10 bases. J was trimmed by 8 bases and V by 6 bases; bases with no gene match: 13. The CDR3 loop spans 15 amino acids. CDR1 is DFQATT and CDR2 is SNEGSKA in the germline V gene (reference sequence). CDR3 amino acids: CSAPAPLAGNHEQFF. The CDR3 bases are TGCAGTGCCCCCGCCCCACTAGCGGGGAACCATGAGCAGTTCTTC.

This clonotype was observed many times. The rearrangement links TRBV2 to TRBJ1-2, with 7 bases matching TRBD1. The ends lost 4 bases at V and 1 base at J; junction bases unmatched: 3. The CDR3 loop spans 14 amino acids. Germline CDR1 SNHLY, CDR2 FYNNEI. In DNA form, the CDR3 reads TGTGCCAGCAGTGTGCAGGGGGGTAACTATGGCTACACCTTC. Translating it yields CASSVQGGNYGYTF.

This clonotype was seen many times. V usage is TRBV20-1 and J usage is TRBJ2-4, with D tentatively TRBD2 (6 bases). V shed 5 bases and J shed 3 bases, with 14 bases lying between them. The CDR3 spans 14 residues. The germline V gene encodes CDR1 DFQATT and CDR2 SNEGSKA (reference sequence). CDR3 DNA sequence: TGCAGTGCTTCACCGGGGGATGGCAAAAACATTCAGTACTTC. As protein: CSASPGDGKNIQYF.

The table lists this clonotype with many counts. The gene calls are TRBV11-2 and TRBJ2-6; tentative D call: TRBD1 (6 bases). Germline V lookup: CDR1 SGHAT, CDR2 FQNNGV. This CDR3 region has 15 residues. Trimming removed 5 bases at V and 3 bases at J, with 11 bases between. The CDR3 spells CASSRQGFGANVLTF. The CDR3 nucleotides are TGTGCCAGCAGCCGTCAGGGGTTTGGGGCCAACGTCCTGACTTTC.

V gene TRBV12-5 combines with J gene TRBJ2-1, with TRBD2 matching 11 bases. The CDR3 is 15 amino acids. The germline V gene has CDR1 LGHNT and CDR2 FRNRAP. J gave up 3 bases and V 4 bases, and 2 bases lay outside the gene matches. The CDR3 reads CASGSTSGSYNEQFF. CDR3 bases: TGTGCTAGTGGTTCAACTAGCGGGAGCTACAATGAGCAGTTCTTC.

This clonotype was picked up many times. The chain links TRBV7-2 to TRBJ2-1; TRBD1 is a possible D gene (7 bases). V lost 5 bases and J lost 2, with 13 bases in between. The CDR3 is 15 amino acids. CDR1 is SGHTA and CDR2 is FQGNSA in the germline V gene. The CDR3 nucleotides read TGTGCCAGCAGCCAGGGGGACTCTCCCTACAATGAGCAGTTCTTC. Translated: CASSQGDSPYNEQFF.

This clonotype was recorded at least ten times. The genes are TRBV7-2 and TRBJ2-5; D is unclear. Germline V gene sequence: CDR1 SGHTA, CDR2 FQGNSA. This CDR3 contains 13 residues. The V end was cut by 4 bases, the J end by 2 bases, with 8 bases between. This CDR3 is CASSSAAQETQYF. The CDR3 DNA sequence: TGTGCCAGCAGCTCCGCCGCACAAGAGACCCAGTACTTC. Full variable domain (rest looked up from reference TRBV7-2 and TRBJ2-5): GAGVSQSPSNKVTEKGKDVELRCDPISGHTALYWYRQSLGQGLEFLIYFQGNSAPDKSGLPSDRFSAERTGGSVSTLTIQRTQQEDSAVYLCASSSAAQETQYFGPGTRLLVL.

This clonotype has more than one count but fewer than ten. V gene TRBV23-1 combines with J gene TRBJ2-7; D is ambiguous. Being an ORF, TRBV23-1 has a function that is uncertain. The CDR3 extends over 18 amino acids. Trimming removed 3 bases at V and 2 bases at J, with 23 bases between. The CDR3 loop reads CASSHSSPNRVGAYEQYV. The CDR3 coding sequence is TGCGCCAGCAGTCATAGTTCCCCGAATCGGGTAGGAGCCTACGAGCAGTACGTC.

This clonotype was seen repeatedly, ten times or more. The chain is built from TRBV28 and TRBJ1-2; D is perhaps TRBD1 (5 bases). CDR1 MDHEN and CDR2 SYDVKM come from the germline V gene. The V gene lost 3 bases and the J gene lost 2 bases, with 10 bases spanning the gap. The CDR3 has 14 residues. The DNA for the CDR3 is TGTGCCAGCAGTTTCGGGGCGCTGAACTATGGCTACACCTTC. Residues: CASSFGALNYGYTF.

This clonotype was seen only a few times. The V gene is TRBV14, the J gene TRBJ2-7; D is unresolved. The germline V and J ends were trimmed by 0 bases and 0 bases, with 6 bases remaining between them. The CDR3 runs to 14 residues. The germline CDR1 and CDR2 sequences are SGHDN and FVKESK. CDR3 DNA: TGTGCCAGCAGCCAAGAAACCTTCTCCTACGAGCAGTACTTC. It codes for CASSQETFSYEQYF.

This clonotype was found many times. The chain carries TRBV7-2 and TRBJ2-3; D is perhaps TRBD2 (6 bases). V was pared by 6 bases and J by 15 bases, with 25 bases between. The CDR3 covers 14 residues. Germline V gene lookup returns CDR1 SGHTA and CDR2 FQGNSA. The DNA of the CDR3 is TGTGCCAGCAGTCCACCTACCGGGACTCGTATTGTATATTTT. Translation gives CASSPPTGTRIVYF.

This clonotype was seen repeatedly, ten times or more. The genes are TRBV9 and TRBJ2-2, with 9 positions matching TRBD2. Losses at the gene ends were 4 bases for V and 4 bases for J; bases not matched to a gene: 5. Germline CDR1 and CDR2: SGDLS and YYNGEE. The CDR3 is made up of 15 amino acids. CDR3 in amino acids: CASSSSGSGTGELFF. CDR3 sequence (DNA): TGTGCCAGCAGCAGTAGCGGGAGCGGCACCGGGGAGCTGTTTTTT. Supplemented by reference TRBV9 and TRBJ2-2, the full variable domain reads DSGVTQTPKHLITATGQRVTLRCSPRSGDLSVYWYQQSLDQGLQFLIQYYNGEERAKGNILERFSAQQFPDLHSELNLSSLELGDSALYFCASSSSGSGTGELFFGEGSRLTVL.

The chain is built from TRBV6-2 or TRBV6-3 and TRBJ2-2; no reliable D call. V dropped 6 bases and J dropped 1 base, with 6 bases sitting between them. CDR1 MNHEY and CDR2 SVGEGT come from the germline V gene. The CDR3 is 13 residues long. CDR3 DNA sequence: TGTGCCAGCAGCAGCTGGAACACCGGGGAGCTGTTTTTT. It encodes CASSSWNTGELFF.

The genes are TRBV2 and TRBJ2-1; a weak D match, TRBD2 (5 bases). Trimming removed 6 bases from V and 0 bases from J, with 12 bases in between. CDR1 and CDR2 (germline): SNHLY, FYNNEI. The CDR3 is 15 residues long. The CDR3 spells CASRYGLDSYNEQFF. CDR3 DNA sequence: TGTGCCAGCAGGTACGGACTGGACTCCTACAATGAGCAGTTCTTC. The full variable domain, completed using reference TRBV2 and TRBJ2-1, is EPEVTQTPSHQVTQMGQEVILRCVPISNHLYFYWYRQILGQKVEFLVSFYNNEISEKSEIFDDQFSVERPDGSNFTLKIRSTKLEDSAMYFCASRYGLDSYNEQFFGPGTRLTVL.

The sample holds one count of this clonotype. The junction departs from germline at one end; a sequencing error may be responsible. The J gene is TRBJ2-1, the V gene TRBV30; 8 nucleotides line up with TRBD2. The CDR3 contains 15 residues. CDR1 and CDR2 (germline): GTSNPN, SVGIG (reference sequence). CDR3 coding DNA: TGTGCTTGGAGCGAACGGGGGGGATCCTACAATGAGCAGTTCTTC. Translated, it gives CAWSERGGSYNEQFF. The entire variable domain, with the rest obtained from reference TRBV30 and TRBJ2-1, is as follows: SQTIHQWPATLVQPVGSPLSLECTVEGTSNPNLYWYRQAAGRGLQLLFYSVGIGQISSEVPQNLSASRPQDRQFILSSKKLLLSDSGFYLCAWSERGGSYNEQFFGPGTRLTVL.

This clonotype counts as medium-sized. The chain uses TRBV28 and TRBJ2-7; TRBD2 aligns across 10 bases. This CDR3 comprises 19 residues. J was trimmed by 7 bases and V by 3 bases; bases with no gene match: 21. The germline V gene encodes CDR1 MDHEN and CDR2 SYDVKM. The CDR3 loop reads CASSFRLLAGAPFEREQYF. CDR3 bases: TGTGCCAGCAGTTTTCGGCTCCTAGCGGGAGCGCCCTTCGAGAGGGAGCAGTACTTC. Supplemented by reference TRBV28 and TRBJ2-7, the full variable domain reads DVKVTQSSRYLVKRTGEKVFLECVQDMDHENMFWYRQDPGLGLRLIYFSYDVKMKEKGDIPEGYSVSREKKERFSLILESASTNQTSMYLCASSFRLLAGAPFEREQYFGPGTRLTVT.

This clonotype was picked up many times. The chain joins TRBV28 to TRBJ2-1; D gene ambiguous. Germline lookup yields CDR1 MDHEN and CDR2 SYDVKM. The CDR3 runs to 14 residues. Between the trimmed V and J ends, which lost 6 bases and 3 bases, there was a span of 12 bases. This CDR3 reads CASRDEASYNEQFF. Written as DNA, the CDR3 is TGTGCCAGCAGGGATGAGGCTAGCTACAATGAGCAGTTCTTC.

The V call is TRBV6-5, the J call TRBJ2-5, with TRBD2 matching 7 bases. The CDR3 length is 15 residues. J lost 3 bases, V lost 0 bases, and 4 bases had no gene match. Germline V gene lookup returns CDR1 MNHEY and CDR2 SVGAGI. This CDR3 reads CASSYSQAGKETQYF. As DNA, the CDR3 is TGTGCCAGCAGTTACTCGCAAGCGGGGAAAGAGACCCAGTACTTC.

This rearrangement joins TRBV6-2 or TRBV6-3 to TRBJ1-6, with D perhaps matching TRBD1 (5 bases). Germline V gene sequence: CDR1 MNHEY, CDR2 SVGEGT. V lost 4 bases and J lost 0, with 22 bases in between. This CDR3 has 20 amino acids. This CDR3 reads CASSSTSSGILSSYNSPLHF. CDR3 nucleotides: TGTGCCAGCAGTTCTACTTCCTCAGGGATTCTGAGCTCCTATAATTCACCCCTCCACTTT.

This clonotype was found many times. The chain links TRBV25-1 to TRBJ1-6; a possible D gene is TRBD1 (6 bases). The CDR3 spans 14 residues. Germline CDR1 MGHDK, CDR2 SYGVNS. V was clipped by 5 bases and J by 7 bases, with 12 bases between them. Here the CDR3 DNA reads TGTGCCAGCAGTCTCATAGGGGGAAATTCACCCCTCCACTTT. Residues: CASSLIGGNSPLHF. Full variable domain (rest looked up from reference TRBV25-1 and TRBJ1-6): EADIYQTPRYLVIGTGKKITLECSQTMGHDKMYWYQQDPGMELHLIHYSYGVNSTEKGDLSSESTVSRIRTEHFPLTLESARPSHTSQYLCASSLIGGNSPLHFGNGTRLTVT.

This clonotype came up many times. This rearrangement joins TRBV3-1 to TRBJ2-6; D is unresolved. This CDR3 has 13 amino acids. Germline V CDR1 and CDR2: LGHDT, YNNKEL (reference sequence). V lost 4 bases to trimming and J lost 2 bases, with 3 bases between them. The DNA of the CDR3 is TGTGCCAGCAGCCTAGCTGGGGCCAACGTCCTGACTTTC. Amino acids: CASSLAGANVLTF.

V is TRBV12-5 and J is TRBJ1-5, with D possibly TRBD1 on 6 matching bases. The germline V and J ends were trimmed by 3 bases and 3 bases, with 12 bases remaining between them. The CDR3 has 15 amino acids. Germline V CDR1 and CDR2: LGHNT, FRNRAP. The CDR3 sequence: CASGFLLGANQPQHF. DNA of the CDR3: TGTGCTAGTGGTTTTTTATTGGGGGCCAATCAGCCCCAGCATTTT.